In this sample, the clone carrying this T cell receptor (beta chain) turned up a few times. The CDR3 is 15 amino acids. Germline V gives CDR1 DFQATT, CDR2 SNEGSKA (reference sequence). V dropped 3 bases and J dropped 2; count of bases not matched to a gene: 4. Amplified TCR beta CDR3 regions derived from RNA transcripts. The HTBI primer set was used in a first-round RT-PCR of the TCR CDR3. MiXCR, run by TCRdb on the multiplex PCR reads, gives a single entry per CDR3 protein. This sample has 200,000 to 250,000 distinct CDR3 sequences, with 16% found just once. This record belongs to a study of T cells in Graves' hyperthyroidism and ophthalmopathy.

The sequence derives from a woman between 18 and 29 years old with Graves' ophthalmopathy. Sequenced input: blood. The genes are TRBV20-1 and TRBJ1-4, with TRBD1 matching 9 bases. The CDR3 spells CSASPGQGTNEKLFF. The DNA for the CDR3 is TGCAGTGCTAGCCCGGGACAGGGTACTAATGAAAAACTGTTTTTT.